The clone carrying this T cell receptor (beta chain) is judged medium-sized. As yet, its antigen is unknown. Deletions cut 7 bases from V and 7 bases from J, with 19 bases between. Per the germline V gene, CDR1 is SGHNT and CDR2 is YENEEA. This CDR3 is 14 amino acids long. The record originates from a study of T cells in localized non-small cell lung cancer. TCRdb keeps only in-frame clones here, not all; method: immunoSEQ multiplex PCR. This sample carries some 2,400 clones, about 29% of them seen once, and the ten largest clones take roughly 10%. Study-wide findings and caveats: Higher T cell density in the blood was associated with longer overall survival, whereas higher adjacent-lung clonality associated with shorter survival. The highest T cell clonality was in uninvolved adjacent lung, above tumor. Since sequencing was restricted to only one region of the tumor, intratumor heterogeneity remains a possibility. Median detection of top 100 tumor clones in adjacent lung was about 60 clones.

This sequence originates from a female donor over 55 with stage I squamous cell lung carcinoma. The chain joins TRBV11-3 to TRBJ1-1; tentatively, D is TRBD1 (5 bases). Sequences were derived from normal lung tissue next to the tumor, sampled before any cancer treatment. The CDR3 here is CASIDVGDRDEAFF. The CDR3 DNA reads TGTGCCAGCATCGACGTGGGGGACCGGGATGAAGCTTTCTTT.